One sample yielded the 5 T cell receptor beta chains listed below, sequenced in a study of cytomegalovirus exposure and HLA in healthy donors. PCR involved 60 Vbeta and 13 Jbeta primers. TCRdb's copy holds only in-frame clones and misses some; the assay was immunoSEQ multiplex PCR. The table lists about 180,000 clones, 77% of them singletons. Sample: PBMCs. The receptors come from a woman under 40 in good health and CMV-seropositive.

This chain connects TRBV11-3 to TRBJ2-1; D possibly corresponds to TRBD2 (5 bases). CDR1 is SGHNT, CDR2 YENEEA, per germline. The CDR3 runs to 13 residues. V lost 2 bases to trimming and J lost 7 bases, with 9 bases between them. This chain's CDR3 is CASSLHRGNEQFF. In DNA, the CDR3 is TGTGCCAGCAGCTTACACCGGGGTAATGAGCAGTTCTTC.

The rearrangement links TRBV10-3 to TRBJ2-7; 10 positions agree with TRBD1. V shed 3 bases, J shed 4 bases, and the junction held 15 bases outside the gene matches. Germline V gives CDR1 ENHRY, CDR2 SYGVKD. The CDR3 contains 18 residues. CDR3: CAISDPIDGDRGYYEQYF. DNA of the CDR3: TGTGCCATCAGTGACCCGATCGATGGGGACAGGGGATATTACGAGCAGTACTTC.

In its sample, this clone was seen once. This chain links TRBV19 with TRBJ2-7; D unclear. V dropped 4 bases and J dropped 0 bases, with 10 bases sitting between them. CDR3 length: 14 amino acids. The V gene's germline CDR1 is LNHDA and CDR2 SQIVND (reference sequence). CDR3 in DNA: TGTGCCAGTAGTAACGACTGGTCCTCCTACGAGCAGTACTTC. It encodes CASSNDWSSYEQYF.

CDR3 coding DNA: TGTGCCAGCAGTGACTTCTCCTGGACAGGGCTTCCCAATGAGCAGTTCTTC. Its translation is CASSDFSWTGLPNEQFF. This chain joins TRBV25-1 and TRBJ2-1; TRBD1 matches 8 bases. From germline, CDR1 is MGHDK and CDR2 SYGVNS. There are 17 residues in the CDR3. V was clipped by 3 bases and J by 6 bases; unmatched bases: 13.

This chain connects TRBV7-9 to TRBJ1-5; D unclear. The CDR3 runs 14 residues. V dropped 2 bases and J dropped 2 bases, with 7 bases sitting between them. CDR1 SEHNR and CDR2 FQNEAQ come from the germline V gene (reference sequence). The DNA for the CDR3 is TGTGCCAGCAGCTTAAATCAGGGCAATCAGCCCCAGCATTTT. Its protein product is CASSLNQGNQPQHF.